This TCR beta chain was identified during a study of regulatory T cells in long-lasting Graves disease. Study information: Graves' patients (newly diagnosed) had been on antithyroid drugs under 3 months.

Findings and limits, study-wide: Persistent disease exhibited a predilection for TRBV28, TRBJ1-2 and TRBJ2-5.

This clonotype was recorded many times. Its target is not known. Trimming shortened V by 4 bases and J by 8 bases, and 12 bases separated the two germline ends. CDR1 is SQVTM, CDR2 ANQGSEA, per germline. The CDR3 covers 12 residues. With iRepertoire HTBI primers and Arm-PCR of CDR3 regions, TCR beta libraries were built. In TCRdb, the multiplex PCR reads were re-called with MiXCR into one record per CDR3 protein. The sample yields roughly 520,000 distinct CDR3 sequences, 12% seen once. As for time point: newly diagnosed GD, antithyroid drugs for less than 3 months. Scientists built the TCR library using RNA that was extracted from PBMCs. The sample was also reused in another study, on T cells in Graves' hyperthyroidism and ophthalmopathy. As that report states: Uncontrolled infection, other autoimmune disease, pregnancy and lactation each barred patients from inclusion. Thyroid ultrasound, orbital computed tomography, clinical symptoms, and serum thyroxine and TRAb underpinned diagnoses.

The TCR was taken from a woman aged 25 to 39 with Graves disease. The chain has TRBV29-1 and TRBJ2-1; D gene ambiguous. The sample in question was peripheral blood mononuclear cells (PBMCs), obtained at new diagnosis, from a patient treated with antithyroid drugs. CDR3 nucleotides: TGCAGCGTTGGACGGAGATCATATGAGCAGTTCTTC. Residues: CSVGRRSYEQFF.